The sample holds many counts of the clone carrying this T cell receptor beta chain. Its target is unknown. Each patient was aged 18 to 65 and had newly diagnosed hyperthyroidism of under 2 months' duration. Thyroid ultrasound, orbital computed tomography, clinical symptoms, and serum thyroxine and TRAb underpinned diagnoses. The data are from a study of T cells in Graves' hyperthyroidism and ophthalmopathy. Study-wide background: Peripheral blood sampling occurred at initial diagnosis, before any treatment. Study-wide points: Ophthalmopathy stood apart from stable hyperthyroidism in a 13 V-J model.

TCR beta CDR3 regions were amplified from RNA transcripts. The TCR CDR3 was amplified in a first-round RT-PCR using the HTBI primer set. TCRdb recomputed calls from the multiplex PCR reads with MiXCR, one row per CDR3 protein. The sample lists approximately 480,000 distinct CDR3 sequences, around 21% occurring once. This CDR3 spans 11 amino acids. The germline V and J ends were trimmed by 3 bases and 11 bases, with 13 bases remaining between them. Germline assignment: CDR1 GTSNPN and CDR2 SVGIG (reference sequence). This chain joins TRBV30 and TRBJ1-1; tentative D call: TRBD1 (5 bases). The clonotype originates from a man in his late teens or twenties with Graves' hyperthyroidism. Sequences were obtained from blood. CDR3 in amino acids: CAWRDTRGAFF. DNA of the CDR3: TGTGCCTGGAGGGACACCCGGGGGGCTTTCTTT.